This TCR beta chain was recovered during a study of control samples from healthy donors and cancer patients. The CDR3 extends over 16 amino acids. V dropped 2 bases and J dropped 6 bases, with 20 bases sitting between them. The germline V gene encodes CDR1 KGHSH and CDR2 LQKENI. Clones were sequenced by immunoSEQ multiplex PCR, and TCRdb holds only the in-frame ones, with some missing. The sample carries about 410,000 clones, 75% to 95% recorded once. This clonotype was obtained from a man aged 35 to 55 with head and neck cancer. This chain links TRBV18 with TRBJ2-7; D is unresolved. Material for sequencing was PBMCs. The CDR3 region is CASSPDLRRHLPEQYF. The CDR3 region has the DNA TGTGCCAGCTCACCAGATTTAAGACGGCACCTGCCCGAGCAGTACTTC.